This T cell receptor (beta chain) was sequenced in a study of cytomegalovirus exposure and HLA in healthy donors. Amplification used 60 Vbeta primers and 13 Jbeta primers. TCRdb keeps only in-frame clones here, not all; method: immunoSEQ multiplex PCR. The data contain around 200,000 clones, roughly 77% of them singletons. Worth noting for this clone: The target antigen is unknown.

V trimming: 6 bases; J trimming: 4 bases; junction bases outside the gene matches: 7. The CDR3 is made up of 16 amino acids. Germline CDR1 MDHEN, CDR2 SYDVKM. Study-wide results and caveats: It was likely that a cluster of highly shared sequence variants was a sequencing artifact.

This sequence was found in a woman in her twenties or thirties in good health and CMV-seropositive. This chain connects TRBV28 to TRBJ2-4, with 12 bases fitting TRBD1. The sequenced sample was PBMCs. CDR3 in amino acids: CASRPRDRGPKNIQYF. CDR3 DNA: TGTGCCAGCAGACCCCGGGACAGGGGGCCGAAAAACATTCAGTACTTC.